Below, 5 T cell receptor beta chains from the same sample are listed, as sequenced in a study of control samples from healthy donors and cancer patients. Assay: immunoSEQ multiplex PCR; the TCRdb copy retains only in-frame clones and omits some. Seen here are under 200,000 clones, approximately 93% observed once, and the top ten hold 8.5%. Sequencing was done on a sample of blood. The receptors originated from a woman aged 40 to 49 in good health.

This chain uses TRBV6-4 with TRBJ2-4; D might be TRBD1 (5 bases). The CDR3 has 13 amino acids. The germline CDR1 and CDR2 sequences are MRHNA and SNTAGT. V was shortened by 4 bases and J by 8 bases, with 12 bases between the two germline ends. CDR3: CASSVTVNHIQYF. The DNA for the CDR3 is TGTGCCAGCAGTGTGACAGTTAATCACATTCAGTACTTC.

The chain links TRBV18 to TRBJ1-1, with 7 bases identical to TRBD1. Germline V gene sequence: CDR1 KGHSH, CDR2 LQKENI. The CDR3 covers 13 residues. The ends lost 5 bases at V and 3 bases at J; junction bases unmatched: 3. CDR3: CASSTGTDTEAFF. The CDR3 DNA sequence: TGTGCCAGCTCAACCGGGACAGACACTGAAGCTTTCTTT. The full variable domain, its missing parts supplied by reference TRBV18 and TRBJ1-1, is NAGVMQNPRHLVRRRGQEARLRCSPMKGHSHVYWYRQLPEEGLKFMVYLQKENIIDESGMPKERFSAEFPKEGPSILRIQQVVRGDSAAYFCASSTGTDTEAFFGQGTRLTVV.

The rearrangement uses TRBV5-6 and TRBJ1-5, with 9 positions matching TRBD1. Unmatched junction bases numbered 2, after V lost 0 bases and J lost 7 bases. This CDR3 is 14 amino acids long. Germline CDR1 is SGHDT and CDR2 is YYEEEE. CDR3 loop: CASSLGTGVQPQHF. The CDR3 coding sequence is TGTGCCAGCAGCTTGGGGACAGGGGTCCAGCCCCAGCATTTT.

In its sample, this clone was seen a few times. The chain uses TRBV6-5 and TRBJ1-3; D gene uncertain. The CDR3 runs to 14 residues. CDR1 and CDR2 from the germline V gene are MNHEY and SVGAGI. Trimming left V 6 bases short and J 0 bases short, with 9 bases between. CDR3 coding DNA: TGTGCCAGCAGACGACTGGACTCTGGAAACACCATATATTTT. Translating it yields CASRRLDSGNTIYF.

The chain links TRBV6-2 or TRBV6-3 to TRBJ2-1; D call uncertain. Per germline, CDR1 MNHEY and CDR2 SVGEGT. With 5 bases removed from V and 8 bases from J, the gap between germline ends came to 13 bases. The CDR3 runs 13 residues. CDR3 nucleotide sequence: TGTGCCAGCAGTACGGGCTATCGGGATGAGCAGTTCTTC. Translating it yields CASSTGYRDEQFF.